The present T cell receptor beta chain was sequenced within a study of T-cell reconstitution after alpha-beta-depleted transplantation in children. Per germline, CDR1 SEHNR and CDR2 FQNEAQ (reference sequence). V lost 5 bases and J lost 3, with 11 bases in between. This CDR3 region has 14 residues. Molecular barcoding with unique molecular identifiers was used for the TCRbeta library. TCRdb reprocessed the PCR reads via MiXCR and lists one record per CDR3 protein. The data hold about 600,000 distinct CDR3 sequences, with 13% observed a single time. This clonotype was seen just once. This clone may be a read error of a much larger clone one base away.

This clonotype originated in a male patient aged 10 to 17 who had a stem cell transplant for acute myeloid leukemia, so the T cells may come from the graft donor. The V gene is TRBV7-9, the J gene TRBJ1-5; tentatively, D is TRBD1 (5 bases). Material: PBMCs, mostly from graft donor cells, obtained 360 days after TCRalphabeta/CD19-depleted stem cell transplant. This CDR3 is CASSPGRDNQPQHF. The CDR3 coding sequence is TGTGCCAGCAGCCCGGGACGGGACAATCAGCCCCAGCATTTT.